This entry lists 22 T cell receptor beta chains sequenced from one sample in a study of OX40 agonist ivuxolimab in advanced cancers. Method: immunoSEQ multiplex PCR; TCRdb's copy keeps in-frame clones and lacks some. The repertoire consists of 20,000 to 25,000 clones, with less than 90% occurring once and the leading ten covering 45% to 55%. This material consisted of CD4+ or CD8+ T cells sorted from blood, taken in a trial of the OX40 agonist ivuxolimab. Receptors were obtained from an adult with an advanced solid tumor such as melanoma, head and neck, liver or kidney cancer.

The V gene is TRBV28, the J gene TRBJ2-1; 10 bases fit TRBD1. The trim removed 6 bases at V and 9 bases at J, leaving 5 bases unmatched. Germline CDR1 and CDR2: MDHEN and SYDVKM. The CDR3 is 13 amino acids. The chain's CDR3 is CASSWGQGFEQFF. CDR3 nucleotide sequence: TGTGCCAGCAGCTGGGGACAGGGGTTTGAGCAGTTCTTC.

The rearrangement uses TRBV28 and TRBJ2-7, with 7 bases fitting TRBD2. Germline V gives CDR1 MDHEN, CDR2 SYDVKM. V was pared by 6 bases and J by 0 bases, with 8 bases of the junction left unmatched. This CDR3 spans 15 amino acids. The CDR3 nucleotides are TGTGCCAGCAGCGAACGACTAGCAGCCTCCTACGAGCAGTACTTC. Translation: CASSERLAASYEQYF.

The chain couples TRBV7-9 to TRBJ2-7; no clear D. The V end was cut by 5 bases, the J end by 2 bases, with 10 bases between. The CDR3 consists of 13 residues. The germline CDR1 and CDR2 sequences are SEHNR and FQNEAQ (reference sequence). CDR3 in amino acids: CASSTGRTYEQYF. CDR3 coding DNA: TGTGCCAGCAGCACGGGCAGAACCTACGAGCAGTACTTC.

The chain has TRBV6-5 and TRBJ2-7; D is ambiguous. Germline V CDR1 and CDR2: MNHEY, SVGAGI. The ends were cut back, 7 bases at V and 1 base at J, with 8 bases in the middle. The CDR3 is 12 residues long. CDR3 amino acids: CASTAASYEQYF. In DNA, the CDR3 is TGTGCCAGCACGGCGGCGTCCTACGAGCAGTACTTC.

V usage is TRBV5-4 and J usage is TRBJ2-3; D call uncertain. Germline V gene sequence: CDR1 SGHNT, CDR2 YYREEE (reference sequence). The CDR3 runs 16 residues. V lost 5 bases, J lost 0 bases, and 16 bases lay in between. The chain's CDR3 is CASSFGLPLSTDTQYF. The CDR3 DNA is TGTGCCAGCAGTTTTGGGCTACCCCTCAGCACAGATACGCAGTATTTT.

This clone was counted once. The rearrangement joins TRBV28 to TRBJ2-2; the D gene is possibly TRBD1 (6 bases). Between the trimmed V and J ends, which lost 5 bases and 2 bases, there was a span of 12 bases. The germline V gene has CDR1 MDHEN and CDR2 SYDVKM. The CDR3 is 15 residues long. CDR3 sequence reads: CASSIRTDNTGELFF. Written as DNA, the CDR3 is TGTGCCAGCAGTATACGGACAGATAACACCGGGGAGCTGTTTTTT.

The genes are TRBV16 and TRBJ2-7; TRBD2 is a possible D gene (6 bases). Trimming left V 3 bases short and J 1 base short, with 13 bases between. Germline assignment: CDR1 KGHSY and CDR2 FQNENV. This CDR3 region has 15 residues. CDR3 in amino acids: CASSHVSSASYEQYF. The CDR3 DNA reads TGTGCCAGCAGCCACGTGTCTAGCGCTTCCTACGAGCAGTACTTC.

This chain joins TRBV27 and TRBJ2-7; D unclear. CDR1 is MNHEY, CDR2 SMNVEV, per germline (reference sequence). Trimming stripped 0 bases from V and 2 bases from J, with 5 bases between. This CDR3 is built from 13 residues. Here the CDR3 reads CASSLSDTYEQYF. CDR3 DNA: TGTGCCAGCAGTTTATCTGATACCTACGAGCAGTACTTC.

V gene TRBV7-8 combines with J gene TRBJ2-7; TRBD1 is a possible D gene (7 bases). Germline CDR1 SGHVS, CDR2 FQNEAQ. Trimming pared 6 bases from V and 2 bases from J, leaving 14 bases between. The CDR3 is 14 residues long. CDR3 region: CASSPRGVTYEQYF. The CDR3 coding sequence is TGTGCCAGCAGTCCCAGGGGGGTTACCTACGAGCAGTACTTC.

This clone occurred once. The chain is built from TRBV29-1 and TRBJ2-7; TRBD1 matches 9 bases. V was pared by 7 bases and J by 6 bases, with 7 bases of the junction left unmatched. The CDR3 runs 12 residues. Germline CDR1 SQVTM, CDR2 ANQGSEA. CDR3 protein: CSAVGQGGEQYF. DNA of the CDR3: TGCAGCGCCGTGGGACAGGGCGGCGAGCAGTACTTC.

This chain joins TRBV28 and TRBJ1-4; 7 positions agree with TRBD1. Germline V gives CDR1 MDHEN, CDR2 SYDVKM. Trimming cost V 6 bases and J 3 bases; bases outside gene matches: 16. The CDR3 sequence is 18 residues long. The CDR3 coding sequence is TGTGCCAGCAGGTTGAAGGAGACAGGGATCGTGGCTAATGAAAAACTGTTTTTT. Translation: CASRLKETGIVANEKLFF.

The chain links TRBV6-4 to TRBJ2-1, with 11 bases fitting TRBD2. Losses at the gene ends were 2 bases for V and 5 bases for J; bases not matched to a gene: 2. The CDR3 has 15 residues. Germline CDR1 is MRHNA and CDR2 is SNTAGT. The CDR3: CASSDTSGGHNEQFF. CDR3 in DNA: TGTGCCAGCAGTGACACTAGCGGGGGACACAATGAGCAGTTCTTC.

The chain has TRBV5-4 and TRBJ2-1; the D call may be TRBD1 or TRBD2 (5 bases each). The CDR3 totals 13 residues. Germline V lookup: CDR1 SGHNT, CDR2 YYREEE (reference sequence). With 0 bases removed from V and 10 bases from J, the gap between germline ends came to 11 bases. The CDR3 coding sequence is TGTGCCAGCAGCTTGGGAGGGACCAGCGAGCAGTTCTTC. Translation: CASSLGGTSEQFF.

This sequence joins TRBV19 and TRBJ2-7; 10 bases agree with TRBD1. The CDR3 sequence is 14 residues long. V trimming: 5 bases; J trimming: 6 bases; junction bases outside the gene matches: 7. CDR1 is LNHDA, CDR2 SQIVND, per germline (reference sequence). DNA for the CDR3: TGTGCCAGTAGTCCGTGGGACAGGGGTTTCGAGCAGTACTTC. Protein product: CASSPWDRGFEQYF. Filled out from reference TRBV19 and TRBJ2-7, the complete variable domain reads DGGITQSPKYLFRKEGQNVTLSCEQNLNHDAMYWYRQDPGQGLRLIYYSQIVNDFQKGDIAEGYSVSREKKESFPLTVTSAQKNPTAFYLCASSPWDRGFEQYFGPGTRLTVT.

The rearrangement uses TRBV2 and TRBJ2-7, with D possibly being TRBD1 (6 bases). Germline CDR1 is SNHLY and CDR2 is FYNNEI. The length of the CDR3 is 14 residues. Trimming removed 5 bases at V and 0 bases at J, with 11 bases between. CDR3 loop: CASSSGTFSYEQYF. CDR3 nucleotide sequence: TGTGCCAGCAGTTCCGGGACATTCTCCTACGAGCAGTACTTC.

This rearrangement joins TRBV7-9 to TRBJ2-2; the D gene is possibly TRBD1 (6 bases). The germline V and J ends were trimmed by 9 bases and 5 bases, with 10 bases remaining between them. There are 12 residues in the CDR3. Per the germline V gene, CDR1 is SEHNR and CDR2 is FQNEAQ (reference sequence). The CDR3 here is CARTRGTGELFF. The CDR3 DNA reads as TGTGCCAGGACAAGGGGGACCGGGGAGCTGTTTTTT.

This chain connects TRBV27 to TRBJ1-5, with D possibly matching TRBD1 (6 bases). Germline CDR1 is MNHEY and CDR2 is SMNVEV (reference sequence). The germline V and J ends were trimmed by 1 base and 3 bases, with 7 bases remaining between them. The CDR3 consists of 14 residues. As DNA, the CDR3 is TGTGCCAGCAGTTTATGGGGGCCCAATCAGCCCCAGCATTTT. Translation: CASSLWGPNQPQHF.

The CDR3 here is CASSPTGGRGETQYF. CDR3 bases: TGTGCCAGCAGCCCGACAGGGGGTAGGGGAGAGACCCAGTACTTC. The chain is built from TRBV7-8 and TRBJ2-5, with TRBD1 matching 9 bases. Per germline, CDR1 SGHVS and CDR2 FQNEAQ. Losses at the gene ends were 5 bases for V and 4 bases for J; bases not matched to a gene: 8. This CDR3 is 15 amino acids long.

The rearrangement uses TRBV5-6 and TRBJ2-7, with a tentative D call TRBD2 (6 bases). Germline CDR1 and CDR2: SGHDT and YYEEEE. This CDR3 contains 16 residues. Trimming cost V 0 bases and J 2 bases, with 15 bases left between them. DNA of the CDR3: TGTGCCAGCAGCTTGGGGGGAAGACTAGATCCCTACGAGCAGTACTTC. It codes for CASSLGGRLDPYEQYF. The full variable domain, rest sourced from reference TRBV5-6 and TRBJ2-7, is DAGVTQSPTHLIKTRGQQVTLRCSPKSGHDTVSWYQQALGQGPQFIFQYYEEEERQRGNFPDRFSGHQFPNYSSELNVNALLLGDSALYLCASSLGGRLDPYEQYFGPGTRLTVT.

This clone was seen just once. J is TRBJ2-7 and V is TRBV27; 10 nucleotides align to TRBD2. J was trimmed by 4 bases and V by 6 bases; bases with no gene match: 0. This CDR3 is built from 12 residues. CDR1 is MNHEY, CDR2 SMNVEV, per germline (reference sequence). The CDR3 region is CASRGLAYEQYF. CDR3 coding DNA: TGTGCCAGCAGGGGACTAGCGTACGAGCAGTACTTC.

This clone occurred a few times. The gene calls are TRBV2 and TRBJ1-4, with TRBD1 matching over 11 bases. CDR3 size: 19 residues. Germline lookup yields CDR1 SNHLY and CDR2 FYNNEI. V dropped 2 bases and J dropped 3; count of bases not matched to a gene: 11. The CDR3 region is CASSETPGWTGGSNEKLFF. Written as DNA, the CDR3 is TGTGCCAGCAGTGAAACCCCTGGCTGGACAGGGGGCTCTAATGAAAAACTGTTTTTT. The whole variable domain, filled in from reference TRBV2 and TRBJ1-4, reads EPEVTQTPSHQVTQMGQEVILRCVPISNHLYFYWYRQILGQKVEFLVSFYNNEISEKSEIFDDQFSVERPDGSNFTLKIRSTKLEDSAMYFCASSETPGWTGGSNEKLFFGSGTQLSVL.

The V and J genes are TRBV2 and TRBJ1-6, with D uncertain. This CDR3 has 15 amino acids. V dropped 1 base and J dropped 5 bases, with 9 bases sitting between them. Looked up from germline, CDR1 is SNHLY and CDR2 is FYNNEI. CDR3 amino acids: CASSEEVVNNSPLHF. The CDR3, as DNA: TGTGCCAGCAGTGAAGAAGTGGTTAATAATTCACCCCTCCACTTT.